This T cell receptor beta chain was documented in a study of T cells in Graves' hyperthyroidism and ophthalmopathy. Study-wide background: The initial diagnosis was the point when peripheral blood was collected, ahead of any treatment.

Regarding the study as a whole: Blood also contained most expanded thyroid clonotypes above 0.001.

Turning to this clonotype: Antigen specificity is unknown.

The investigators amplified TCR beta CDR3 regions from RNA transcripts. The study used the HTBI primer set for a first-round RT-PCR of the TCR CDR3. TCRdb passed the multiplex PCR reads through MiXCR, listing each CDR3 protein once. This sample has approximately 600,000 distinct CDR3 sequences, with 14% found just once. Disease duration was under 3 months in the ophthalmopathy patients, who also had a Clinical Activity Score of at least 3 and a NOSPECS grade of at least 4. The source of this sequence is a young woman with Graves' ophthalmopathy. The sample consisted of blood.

CDR3 residues: CASSQRDPTSGTGGNQPQHF. CDR3 DNA sequence: TGTGCCAGCAGCCAAAGGGACCCCACTTCGGGAACAGGCGGAAATCAGCCCCAGCATTTT. V usage is TRBV7-9 and J usage is TRBJ1-5, with TRBD1 as a possible D gene (5 bases). The germline V and J ends were trimmed by 5 bases and 4 bases, with 30 bases remaining between them. The length of the CDR3 is 20 residues. CDR1 is SEHNR, CDR2 FQNEAQ, per germline (reference sequence).